This TCR beta chain is drawn from a study of blood T cell repertoires in COVID-19 (dated by TCRdb to the early 2020s). Background on the whole study: Collaborator samples came from the United States, Italy and Spain and covered acute and convalescent phases of COVID-19. The sample metadata nearly always contained a de-identified subject ID, COVID-19 status, age in years and sex. Where HLA class I and class II types were available, the types were taken from metadata supplied by the sample provider, not from assay-based typing. Samples came from the ongoing ImmuneRACE study (first 160 participants) plus 1,254 subjects from 6 global collaborators. The repertoires were released in a freely available public database meant as a resource for research on the immune response to SARS-CoV-2. The material from the prospective study consisted of cDNA or gDNA derived from T cells, B-cell-depleted T cells, or PBMCs. The dataset comprised deeply sampled blood TCRbeta repertoires from subjects exposed to, actively infected with, or recovered from COVID-19.

TCRbeta CDR3 regions were amplified from genomic DNA using the immunoSEQ Assay, a bias-controlled multiplex PCR. In the paper's pipeline: The number of nucleated cells in each sample was estimated from the amplification of reference gene primers within the assay. To quantify the absolute abundance of each unique TCRbeta CDR3 rearrangement, sequence reads were collapsed and filtered. For each sample, productive Simpson clonality was calculated as the square root of Simpson's diversity index over productive rearrangements. What TCRdb holds here is the immuneACCESS table cut down to in-frame rearrangements. Part of the clones is not present; checked against another copy, under half of the missing clones reflect an unresolved V gene, and the others are unexplained. V and J calls plus clone size are reproduced from that table; the DNA served to infer D and trimming. The sample contains about 150,000 clones, 75% to 85% of them found a single time. 4.5% to 6% of the sample goes to the ten largest clones.

Of note for this clone: Its antigen is not yet known. No base quality information exists; no much larger clone differs at one position.

Collaborating institutions collected whole blood in K2EDTA tubes following their own protocols. Collaborator samples were shipped for TCRbeta analysis as frozen whole blood, isolated PBMCs, or DNA extracted from either sample type. The V end gives up 2 bases and the J end 1 base, leaving 3 bases in the junction not matched to a gene. From the germline V gene (reference sequence), CDR1 is SGHNT and CDR2 is YYREEE. Including cysteine and phenylalanine, the CDR3 has 15 amino acids. The entry retains the CDR3 DNA only, 45 bases that are in frame from base 1. What the authors observed across the whole study: The amount of clinical and demographic metadata varied by source and participant and was provided uncurated.

This TCR was recovered from a woman in her forties or fifties with acute or convalescent COVID-19. The sequencing input was peripheral blood. The rearrangement combines TRBV5-4 with TRBJ2-7, with 10 bases matching TRBD1. CDR3 protein: CASSFEGQGSYEQYF. The DNA sequence follows: TGTGCCAGCAGCTTCGAGGGACAGGGGTCCTACGAGCAGTACTTC.